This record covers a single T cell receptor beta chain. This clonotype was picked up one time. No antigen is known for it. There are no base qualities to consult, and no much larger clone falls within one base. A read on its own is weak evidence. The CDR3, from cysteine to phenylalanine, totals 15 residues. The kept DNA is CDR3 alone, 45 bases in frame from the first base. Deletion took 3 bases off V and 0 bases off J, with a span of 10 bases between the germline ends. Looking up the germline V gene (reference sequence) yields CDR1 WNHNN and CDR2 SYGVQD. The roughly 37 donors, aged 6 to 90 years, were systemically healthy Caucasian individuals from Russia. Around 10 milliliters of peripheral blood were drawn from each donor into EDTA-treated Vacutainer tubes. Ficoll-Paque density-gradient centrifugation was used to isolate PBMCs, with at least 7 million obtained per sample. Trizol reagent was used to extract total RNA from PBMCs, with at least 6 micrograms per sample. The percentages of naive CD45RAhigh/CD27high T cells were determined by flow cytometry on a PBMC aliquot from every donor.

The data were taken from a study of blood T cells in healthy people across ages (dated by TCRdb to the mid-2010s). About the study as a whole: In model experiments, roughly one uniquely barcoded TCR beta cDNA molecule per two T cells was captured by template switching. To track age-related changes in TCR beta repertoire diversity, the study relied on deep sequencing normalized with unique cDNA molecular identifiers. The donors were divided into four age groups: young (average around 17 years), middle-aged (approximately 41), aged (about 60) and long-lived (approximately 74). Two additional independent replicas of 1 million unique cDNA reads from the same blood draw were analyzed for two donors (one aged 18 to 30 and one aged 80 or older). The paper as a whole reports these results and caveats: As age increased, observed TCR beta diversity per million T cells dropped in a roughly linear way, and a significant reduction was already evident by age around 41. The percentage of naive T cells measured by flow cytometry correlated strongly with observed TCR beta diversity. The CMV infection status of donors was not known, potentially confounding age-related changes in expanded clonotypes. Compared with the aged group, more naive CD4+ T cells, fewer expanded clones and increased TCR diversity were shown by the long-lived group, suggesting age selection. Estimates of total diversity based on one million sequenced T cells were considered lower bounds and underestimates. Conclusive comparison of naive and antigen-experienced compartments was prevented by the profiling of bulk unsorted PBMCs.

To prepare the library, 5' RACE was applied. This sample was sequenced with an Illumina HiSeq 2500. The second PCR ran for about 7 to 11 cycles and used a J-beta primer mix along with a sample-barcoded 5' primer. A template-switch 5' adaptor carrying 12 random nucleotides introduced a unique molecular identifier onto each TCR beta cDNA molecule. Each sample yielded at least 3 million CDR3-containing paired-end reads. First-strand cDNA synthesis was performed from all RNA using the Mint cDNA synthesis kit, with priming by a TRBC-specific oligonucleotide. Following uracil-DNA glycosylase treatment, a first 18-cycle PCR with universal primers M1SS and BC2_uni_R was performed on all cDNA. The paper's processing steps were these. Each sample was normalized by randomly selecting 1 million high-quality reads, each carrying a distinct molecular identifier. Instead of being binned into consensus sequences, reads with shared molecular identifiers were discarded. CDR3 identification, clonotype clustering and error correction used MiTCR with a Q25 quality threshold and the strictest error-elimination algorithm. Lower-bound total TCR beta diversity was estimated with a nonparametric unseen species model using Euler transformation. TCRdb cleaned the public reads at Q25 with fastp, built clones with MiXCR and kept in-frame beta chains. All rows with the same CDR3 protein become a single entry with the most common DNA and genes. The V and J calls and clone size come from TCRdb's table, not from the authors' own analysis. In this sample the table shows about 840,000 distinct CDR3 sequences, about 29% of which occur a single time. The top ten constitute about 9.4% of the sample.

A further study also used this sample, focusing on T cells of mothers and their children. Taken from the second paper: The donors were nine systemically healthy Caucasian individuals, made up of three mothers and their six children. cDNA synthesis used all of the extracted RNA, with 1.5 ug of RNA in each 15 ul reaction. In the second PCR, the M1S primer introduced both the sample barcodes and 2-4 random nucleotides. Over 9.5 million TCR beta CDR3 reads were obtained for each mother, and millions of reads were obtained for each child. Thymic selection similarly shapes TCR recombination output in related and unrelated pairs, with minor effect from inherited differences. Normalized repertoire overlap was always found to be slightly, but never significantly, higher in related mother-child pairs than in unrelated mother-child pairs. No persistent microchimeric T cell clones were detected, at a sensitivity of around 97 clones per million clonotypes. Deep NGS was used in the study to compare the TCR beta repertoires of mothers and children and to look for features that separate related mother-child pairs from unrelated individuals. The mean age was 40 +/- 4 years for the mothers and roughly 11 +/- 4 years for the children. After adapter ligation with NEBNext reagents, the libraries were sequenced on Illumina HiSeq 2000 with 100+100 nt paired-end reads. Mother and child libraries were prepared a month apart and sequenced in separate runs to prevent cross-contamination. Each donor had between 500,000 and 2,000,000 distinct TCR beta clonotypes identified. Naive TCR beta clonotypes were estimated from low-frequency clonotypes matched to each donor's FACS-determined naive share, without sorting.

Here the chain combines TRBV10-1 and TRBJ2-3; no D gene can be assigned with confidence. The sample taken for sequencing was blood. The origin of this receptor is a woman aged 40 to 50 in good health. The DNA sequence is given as TGCGCCAGCAGTGACCCCGACTCTAGCACAGATACGCAGTATTTT. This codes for CASSDPDSSTDTQYF.